These 27 T cell receptor beta chains share one sample of origin, sequenced in a study of shared clonotypes between healthy human individuals. Clones were read by immunoSEQ multiplex PCR, and TCRdb kept only the in-frame ones, dropping some. Here the sample spans over 2 million clones, 85% to 95% being singletons. The sequenced sample consisted of naive CD4+ T cells from PBMCs. Subset reported: CD45RA+ positively selected. These receptors came from a man in his late teens or twenties in good health. Some clones in this sample may be carry-over from other donors' samples.

This sequence joins TRBV7-9 and TRBJ2-6; D ambiguous. The V gene lost 1 base and the J gene lost 4 bases, with 14 bases spanning the gap. The CDR3 contains 17 residues. Germline V gives CDR1 SEHNR, CDR2 FQNEAQ (reference sequence). Here the CDR3 DNA reads TGTGCCAGCAGCTTAGAGGGCGCGGTCTCGGGGGCCAACGTCCTGACTTTC. Translating it yields CASSLEGAVSGANVLTF.

This chain links TRBV7-3 with TRBJ2-3, with unresolved D. CDR3 length: 12 residues. Looked up from germline, CDR1 is SGHTA and CDR2 is FQGTGA. V was clipped by 5 bases and J by 5 bases, with 8 bases between them. The CDR3 reads CASSKTQDTQYF. The CDR3 DNA reads as TGTGCCAGCAGCAAGACTCAAGATACGCAGTATTTT.

Here the CDR3 DNA reads TGTGCCAGCAGCCATGGCTCTTTGTCGGGCGGACGGGGATCTGGAAACACCATATATTTT. It codes for CASSHGSLSGGRGSGNTIYF. V and J are TRBV4-2 and TRBJ1-3; D gene ambiguous. V lost 3 bases and J 1 base, leaving 25 bases between the germline ends. Germline CDR1 reads LGHNA; CDR2 reads YNFKEQ. The CDR3 consists of 20 residues.

The genes are TRBV6-5 and TRBJ2-7; D gene unclear. V was pared by 2 bases and J by 2 bases, with 13 bases between. CDR1 is MNHEY and CDR2 is SVGAGI in the germline V gene. The CDR3 covers 15 residues. This CDR3 is CASSYRAIGPYEQYF. The CDR3 DNA reads TGTGCCAGCAGTTACCGCGCAATTGGTCCCTACGAGCAGTACTTC.

This chain connects TRBV9 to TRBJ2-1; possibly TRBD2 for D (5 bases). Trimming left V 0 bases short and J 5 bases short, with 9 bases between. The germline gives CDR1 SGDLS, CDR2 YYNGEE. The CDR3 loop spans 14 amino acids. CDR3 bases: TGTGCCAGCAGCGTAGCGGGATATCACAATGAGCAGTTCTTC. This translates into CASSVAGYHNEQFF.

The rearrangement links TRBV27 to TRBJ1-2; D is unclear. The ends were cut back, 1 base at V and 4 bases at J, with 16 bases in the middle. CDR1 MNHEY and CDR2 SMNVEV come from the germline V gene (reference sequence). The CDR3 sequence is 16 residues long. The CDR3 here is CASSLYARGSPYGYTF. CDR3 in DNA: TGTGCCAGCAGTTTATACGCGCGAGGCAGCCCCTATGGCTACACCTTC.

V and J are TRBV9 and TRBJ1-4; D is unresolved. The V end lost 0 bases, the J end lost 8 bases, and 11 bases lay between the germline ends. CDR3 length equals 14 residues. Germline V gene sequence: CDR1 SGDLS, CDR2 YYNGEE. CDR3 in DNA: TGTGCCAGCAGCGTAGACAGCTCGGGGGAAAAACTGTTTTTT. It encodes CASSVDSSGEKLFF.

Only a few counts were recorded for this clone. J is TRBJ1-5 and V is TRBV15, with D unresolved. Trimming left V 0 bases short and J 11 bases short, with 8 bases between. This CDR3 contains 12 residues. Per germline, CDR1 LNHNV and CDR2 YYDKDF (reference sequence). The DNA of the CDR3 is TGTGCCACCAGCAGAGACCGTATAGCCCAGCATTTT. Protein: CATSRDRIAQHF.

The rearrangement links TRBV5-6 to TRBJ2-6, with D perhaps matching TRBD2 (7 bases). This CDR3 has 16 amino acids. V gave up 4 bases and J gave up 3 bases, with 14 bases separating them. Germline V gives CDR1 SGHDT, CDR2 YYEEEE. The CDR3 nucleotides are TGTGCCAGCAGCCCGTCGGGGGGCGGTGGGGCCAACGTCCTGACTTTC. Protein product: CASSPSGGGGANVLTF.

This clone occurred once. The same CDR3 is also encoded by other DNA sequences in this sample. The rearrangement uses TRBV28 and TRBJ2-1, with D possibly matching TRBD2 (6 bases). V was pared by 3 bases and J by 1 base, with 10 bases between. The CDR3 covers 15 residues. In germline, CDR1 is MDHEN, CDR2 SYDVKM. CDR3 amino acids: CASSFLAGSYNEQFF. The CDR3, as DNA: TGTGCCAGCAGTTTCCTTGCGGGATCCTACAATGAGCAGTTCTTC.

The V call is TRBV5-1, the J call TRBJ1-2, with TRBD1 identical over 10 bases. The CDR3 runs 14 residues. Per the germline V gene, CDR1 is SGHRS and CDR2 is YFSETQ. The V gene end was trimmed by 0 bases and the J gene end by 7 bases; junction bases not matched to a gene: 3. CDR3 amino acids: CASSLGQGALGYTF. CDR3 DNA sequence: TGCGCCAGCAGCTTGGGACAGGGGGCGCTTGGCTACACCTTC.

The CDR3 sequence is CASSPDPLTVLTSTDTQYF. CDR3 DNA: TGTGCCAGCTCACCCGACCCTCTTACAGTCTTGACCAGCACAGATACGCAGTATTTT. The chain couples TRBV18 to TRBJ2-3; D uncertain. CDR3 size: 19 residues. Germline loops: CDR1 KGHSH, CDR2 LQKENI. V was cut by 3 bases and J by 0 bases, with 22 bases left in between.

J is TRBJ1-4 and V is TRBV25-1; D is perhaps TRBD1 (5 bases). Per germline, CDR1 MGHDK and CDR2 SYGVNS. With 8 bases removed from V and 7 bases from J, the gap between germline ends came to 11 bases. The CDR3 spans 12 residues. The CDR3 sequence: CASGGIGEKLFF. The CDR3 DNA is TGTGCCAGCGGGGGGATAGGTGAAAAACTGTTTTTT.

V is TRBV28 and J is TRBJ1-1; D not certain. The CDR3 extends over 11 amino acids. Germline V CDR1 and CDR2: MDHEN, SYDVKM. V lost 8 bases to trimming and J lost 1 base, with 5 bases between them. DNA of the CDR3: TGTGCCAGCCTGGAGAACACTGAAGCTTTCTTT. Amino acids: CASLENTEAFF.

CDR3 DNA: TGTGCCAGCAGTACCACCACTGGGGCCAACGTCCTGACTTTC. Its protein product is CASSTTTGANVLTF. The chain has TRBV6-1 and TRBJ2-6; D is unclear. Looked up from germline, CDR1 is MNHNS and CDR2 is SASEGT. CDR3 size: 14 residues. Trimming cost V 5 bases and J 2 bases, with 7 bases left between them.

The chain has TRBV19 and TRBJ2-7, with 9 bases lining up with TRBD1. Trimming cost V 6 bases and J 0 bases; bases outside gene matches: 3. CDR1 and CDR2 (germline): LNHDA, SQIVND (reference sequence). There are 14 residues in the CDR3. The CDR3 here is CASRWDRASYEQYF. In DNA form, the CDR3 reads TGTGCCAGTAGGTGGGACAGGGCCTCCTACGAGCAGTACTTC.

The chain has TRBV29-1 and TRBJ2-6; 8 bases align to TRBD1. J gave up 3 bases and V 4 bases, and 2 bases lay outside the gene matches. Germline V gene data show CDR1 as SQVTM and CDR2 as ANQGSEA. CDR3 length: 14 amino acids. The DNA for the CDR3 is TGCAGCGTTGCAGGGGGCGGTGGGGCCAACGTCCTGACTTTC. Its translation: CSVAGGGGANVLTF.

A remark on this clone: Other DNA sequences in the sample encode the same CDR3. The CDR3: CASSVGLTGGTDTQYF. The DNA for the CDR3 is TGTGCCAGCAGCGTAGGGTTAACGGGAGGCACAGATACGCAGTATTTT. The chain recombines TRBV9 with TRBJ2-3; the D gene is possibly TRBD2 (6 bases). Germline CDR1 SGDLS, CDR2 YYNGEE. The CDR3 runs to 16 residues. Between the trimmed V and J ends, which lost 0 bases and 1 base, there was a span of 12 bases. Variable domain in full (rest from reference TRBV9 and TRBJ2-3): DSGVTQTPKHLITATGQRVTLRCSPRSGDLSVYWYQQSLDQGLQFLIQYYNGEERAKGNILERFSAQQFPDLHSELNLSSLELGDSALYFCASSVGLTGGTDTQYFGPGTRLTVL.

Only a few counts were recorded for this clone. V usage is TRBV19 and J usage is TRBJ1-3; no firm D call. The CDR3 loop spans 14 amino acids. Germline V gives CDR1 LNHDA, CDR2 SQIVND (reference sequence). V dropped 6 bases and J dropped 0 bases, with 9 bases sitting between them. CDR3 DNA sequence: TGTGCCAGTAGGTCCGGGAGCTCTGGAAACACCATATATTTT. This codes for CASRSGSSGNTIYF.

The chain employs TRBV10-3 and TRBJ2-2; 7 bases align to TRBD2. J lost 0 bases, V lost 6 bases, and 10 bases had no gene match. The CDR3 spans 17 residues. Germline lookup yields CDR1 ENHRY and CDR2 SYGVKD. CDR3 region: CAIRESPSGANTGELFF. The DNA of the CDR3 is TGTGCCATCAGGGAAAGCCCTAGCGGTGCGAACACCGGGGAGCTGTTTTTT.

The chain carries TRBV30 and TRBJ2-5; 7 bases are shared with TRBD2. Germline V gene sequence: CDR1 GTSNPN, CDR2 SVGIG (reference sequence). The CDR3 covers 12 residues. V shed 6 bases, J shed 2 bases, and the junction held 3 bases outside the gene matches. The CDR3 protein is CACREDQETQYF. In nucleotides, the CDR3 is TGTGCCTGTCGGGAGGATCAAGAGACCCAGTACTTC.

The V gene is TRBV6-5, the J gene TRBJ2-3; D may correspond to TRBD1 or TRBD2 (6 bases each). Trimming stripped 4 bases from V and 3 bases from J, with 11 bases between. The CDR3 has 14 residues. Germline V gene sequence: CDR1 MNHEY, CDR2 SVGAGI. The CDR3 DNA is TGTGCCAGCAGTTTAGGGGGGAGTACAGATACGCAGTATTTT. Translation gives CASSLGGSTDTQYF.

The CDR3 DNA reads TGTGCCAGCAGCCCACGGGGGACGTCCGGACAGACCCAGTACTTC. As protein: CASSPRGTSGQTQYF. The rearrangement joins TRBV28 to TRBJ2-5; possible D gene TRBD2, 6 bases. V lost 6 bases and J lost 6, with 20 bases in between. The germline V gene encodes CDR1 MDHEN and CDR2 SYDVKM. This CDR3 has 15 amino acids.

V usage is TRBV25-1 and J usage is TRBJ1-1; 7 bases are shared with TRBD1. Germline CDR1 is MGHDK and CDR2 is SYGVNS. This CDR3 has 16 amino acids. V was clipped by 6 bases and J by 1 base; unmatched bases: 11. The CDR3 loop reads CASSVQGTGPNTEAFF. The CDR3, as DNA: TGTGCCAGCAGCGTACAGGGGACGGGGCCGAACACTGAAGCTTTCTTT.

The chain is built from TRBV7-3 and TRBJ2-1, with 7 bases aligning to TRBD2. Germline V CDR1 and CDR2: SGHTA, FQGTGA. The trim removed 4 bases at V and 7 bases at J, leaving 16 bases unmatched. CDR3 size: 17 residues. The CDR3 nucleotides read TGTGCCAGCAGCTCACCCCATTATGTGGGAGGGTATAATGAGCAGTTCTTC. As protein: CASSSPHYVGGYNEQFF.

The chain joins TRBV28 to TRBJ2-7; possible D gene TRBD2, 6 bases. This CDR3 has 16 amino acids. Trimming took off 8 bases at V and 0 bases at J, with 20 bases between the two ends. Germline assignment: CDR1 MDHEN and CDR2 SYDVKM. In nucleotides, the CDR3 is TGTGCCAGCGGATCCCGGGGGACTCCTGGCTCCTACGAGCAGTACTTC. This gives the protein CASGSRGTPGSYEQYF.

On this clone: At one boundary the junction diverges from the germline segment, which might be a read error. The gene calls are TRBV7-2 and TRBJ2-3; possible D gene TRBD2, 5 bases. The CDR3 spans 13 residues. Germline CDR1 and CDR2: SGHTA and FQGNSA. The CDR3 region is CAGSLTREDTQYF. The CDR3 DNA reads as TGTGCCGGCAGCCTGACACGGGAAGATACGCAGTATTTT.